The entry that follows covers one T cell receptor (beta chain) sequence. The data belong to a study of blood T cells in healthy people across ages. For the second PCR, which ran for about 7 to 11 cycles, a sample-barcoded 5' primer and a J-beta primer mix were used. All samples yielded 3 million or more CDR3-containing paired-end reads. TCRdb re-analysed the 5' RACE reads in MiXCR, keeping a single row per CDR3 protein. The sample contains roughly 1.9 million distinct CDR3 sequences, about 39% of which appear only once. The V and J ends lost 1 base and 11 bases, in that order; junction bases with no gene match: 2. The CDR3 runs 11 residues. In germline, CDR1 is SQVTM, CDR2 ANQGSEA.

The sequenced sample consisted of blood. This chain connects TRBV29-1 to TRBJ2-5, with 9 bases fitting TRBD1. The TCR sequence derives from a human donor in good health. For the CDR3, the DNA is TGCAGCGTTGAAGGGGACAGGGAGCAGTACTTC. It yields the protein CSVEGDREQYF.